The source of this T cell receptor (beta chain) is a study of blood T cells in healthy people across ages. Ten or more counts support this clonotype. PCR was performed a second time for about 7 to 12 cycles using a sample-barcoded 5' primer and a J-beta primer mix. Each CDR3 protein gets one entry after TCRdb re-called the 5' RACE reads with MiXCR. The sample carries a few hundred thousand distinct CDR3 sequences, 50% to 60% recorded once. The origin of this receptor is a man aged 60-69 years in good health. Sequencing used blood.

CDR3 sequence reads: CNDGALGKNIQYF. CDR3 coding DNA: TGCAACGATGGGGCCCTAGGCAAAAACATTCAGTACTTC. V and J are TRBV29-1 and TRBJ2-4; a possible D gene is TRBD1 (5 bases). Germline CDR1 reads SQVTM; CDR2 reads ANQGSEA. This CDR3 region has 13 residues.